This T cell receptor (beta chain) derives from a study of blood T cell repertoires in COVID-19. The wider study: COVID-19 samples collected from the United States, Italy and Spain covered acute and convalescent phases. The analysed material was cDNA or gDNA that came from T cells, B-cell-depleted T cells, or PBMCs.

Deletions cut 6 bases from V and 1 base from J, with 14 bases between. The CDR3 is 15 residues long. Germline V lookup: CDR1 LNHNV, CDR2 YYDKDF (reference sequence). Original analysis: Reference gene primer amplification gave estimated nucleated cell counts. The assay was immunoSEQ multiplex PCR, and TCRdb's table has in-frame clones only and misses some. The DNA gave D and trimming, while V, J and clone size come from that table. The table has roughly 260,000 clones, approximately 82% seen once. Sequences were obtained from peripheral blood. The chain uses TRBV15 and TRBJ2-3; a weak D match, TRBD1 (6 bases). This receptor was identified in a woman between 18 and 29 years old with acute or convalescent COVID-19. The CDR3 coding sequence is TGTGCCACCAGTAGCGAACAGGGTGGCACAGATACGCAGTATTTT. It specifies CATSSEQGGTDTQYF.